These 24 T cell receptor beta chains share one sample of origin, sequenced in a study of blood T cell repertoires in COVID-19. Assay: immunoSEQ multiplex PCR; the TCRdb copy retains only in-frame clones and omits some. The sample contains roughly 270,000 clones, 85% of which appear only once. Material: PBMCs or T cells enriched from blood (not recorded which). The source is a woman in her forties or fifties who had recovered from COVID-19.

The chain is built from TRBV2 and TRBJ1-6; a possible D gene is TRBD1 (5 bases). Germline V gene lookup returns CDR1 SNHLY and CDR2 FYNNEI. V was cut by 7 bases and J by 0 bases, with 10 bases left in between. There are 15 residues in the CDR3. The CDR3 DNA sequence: TGTGCCAGCATCATCGACAGCTCCTATAATTCACCCCTCCACTTT. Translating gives CASIIDSSYNSPLHF.

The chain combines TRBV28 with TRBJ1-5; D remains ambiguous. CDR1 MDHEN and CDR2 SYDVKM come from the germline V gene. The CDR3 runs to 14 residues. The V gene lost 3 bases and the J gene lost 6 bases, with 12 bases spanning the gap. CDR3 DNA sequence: TGTGCCAGCAGTTTTCTCAGTTTTGGTCAGCCCCAGCATTTT. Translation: CASSFLSFGQPQHF.

This CDR3 is CASSLRGAVGYTF. DNA of the CDR3: TGTGCCAGCAGTTTGCGAGGAGCAGTGGGCTACACCTTC. This chain connects TRBV12-3 or TRBV12-4 to TRBJ1-2; D is ambiguous. This CDR3 is built from 13 residues. Trimming pared 3 bases from V and 8 bases from J, leaving 13 bases between.

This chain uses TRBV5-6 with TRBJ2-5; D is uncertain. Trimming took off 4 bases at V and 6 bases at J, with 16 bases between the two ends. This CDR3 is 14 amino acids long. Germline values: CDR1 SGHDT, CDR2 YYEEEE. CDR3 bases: TGTGCCAGCAGCGCACTTAGTAGCCGGCAGACCCAGTACTTC. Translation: CASSALSSRQTQYF.

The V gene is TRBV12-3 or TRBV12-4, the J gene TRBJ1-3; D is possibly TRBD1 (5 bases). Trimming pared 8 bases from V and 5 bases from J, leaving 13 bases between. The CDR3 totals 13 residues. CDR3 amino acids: CASAAGGRNTIYF. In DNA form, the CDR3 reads TGTGCCAGCGCGGCCGGGGGTAGAAACACCATATATTTT.

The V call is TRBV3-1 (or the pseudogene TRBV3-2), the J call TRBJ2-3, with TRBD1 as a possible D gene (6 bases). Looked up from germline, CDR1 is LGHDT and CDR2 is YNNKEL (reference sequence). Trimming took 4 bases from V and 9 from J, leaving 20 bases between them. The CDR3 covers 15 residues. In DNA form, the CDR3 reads TGTGCCAGCAGCCCTCAGGACAGTTCGGTGGACACGCAGTATTTT. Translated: CASSPQDSSVDTQYF.

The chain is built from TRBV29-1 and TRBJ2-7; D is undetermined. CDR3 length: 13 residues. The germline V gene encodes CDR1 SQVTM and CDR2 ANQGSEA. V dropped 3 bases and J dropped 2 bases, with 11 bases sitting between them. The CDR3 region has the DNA TGCAGCGTTGAGGAACGCGGAGCCTACGAGCAGTACTTC. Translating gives CSVEERGAYEQYF.

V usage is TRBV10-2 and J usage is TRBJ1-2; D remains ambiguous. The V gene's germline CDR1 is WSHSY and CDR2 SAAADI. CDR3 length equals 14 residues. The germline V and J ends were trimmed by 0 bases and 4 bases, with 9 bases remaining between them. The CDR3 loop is CASSESGGSYGYTF. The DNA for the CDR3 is TGCGCCAGCAGTGAGTCAGGTGGGAGCTATGGCTACACCTTC.

The chain's CDR3 is CASSSGSLNEQFF. The CDR3 region has the DNA TGCGCCAGCAGCTCCGGGAGTCTCAATGAGCAGTTCTTC. V gene TRBV5-1 combines with J gene TRBJ2-1; D might be TRBD2 (6 bases). CDR3 length: 13 residues. Germline values: CDR1 SGHRS, CDR2 YFSETQ. V dropped 3 bases and J dropped 6 bases, with 10 bases sitting between them.

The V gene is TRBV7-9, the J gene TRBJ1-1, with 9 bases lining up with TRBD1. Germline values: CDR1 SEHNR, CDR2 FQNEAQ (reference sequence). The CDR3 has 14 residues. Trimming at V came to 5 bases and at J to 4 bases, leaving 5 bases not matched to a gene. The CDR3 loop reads CASSQDRGVTEAFF. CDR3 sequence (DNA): TGTGCCAGCAGCCAAGACAGGGGGGTCACTGAAGCTTTCTTT. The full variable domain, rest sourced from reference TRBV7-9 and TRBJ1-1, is DTGVSQNPRHKITKRGQNVTFRCDPISEHNRLYWYRQTLGQGPEFLTYFQNEAQLEKSRLLSDRFSAERPKGSFSTLEIQRTEQGDSAMYLCASSQDRGVTEAFFGQGTRLTVV.

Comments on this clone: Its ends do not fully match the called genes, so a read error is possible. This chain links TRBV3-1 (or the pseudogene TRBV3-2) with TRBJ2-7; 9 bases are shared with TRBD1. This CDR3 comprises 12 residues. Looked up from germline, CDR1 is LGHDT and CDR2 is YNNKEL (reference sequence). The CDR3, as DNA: TGTGCCAGCAGCAAAGACGGGACAGGGTCCCTCTTC. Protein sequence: CASSKDGTGSLF.

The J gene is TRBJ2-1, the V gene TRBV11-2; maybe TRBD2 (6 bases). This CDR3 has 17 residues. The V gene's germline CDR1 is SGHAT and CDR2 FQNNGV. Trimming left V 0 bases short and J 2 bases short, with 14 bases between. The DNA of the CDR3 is TGTGCCAGCAGCTTAGAGGGAGGATGGGGCCCCTACAATGAGCAGTTCTTC. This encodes CASSLEGGWGPYNEQFF.

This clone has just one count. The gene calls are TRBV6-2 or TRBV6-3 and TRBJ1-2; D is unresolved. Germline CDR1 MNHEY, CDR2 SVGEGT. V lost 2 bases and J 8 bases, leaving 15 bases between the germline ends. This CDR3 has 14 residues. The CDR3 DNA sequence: TGTGCCAGCAGTTACCATCGGGGTAGTGGAGGCTACACCTTC. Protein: CASSYHRGSGGYTF.

CDR3 region: CASSSLGGRAGDEQFF. Here the CDR3 DNA reads TGTGCCAGCAGCTCCCTTGGCGGGAGGGCCGGCGATGAGCAGTTCTTC. The chain has TRBV5-8 and TRBJ2-1; 9 bases line up with TRBD2. V lost 3 bases, J lost 8 bases, and 12 bases stayed unmatched. This CDR3 contains 16 residues. Germline V CDR1 and CDR2: SGHTS, YDEGEE.

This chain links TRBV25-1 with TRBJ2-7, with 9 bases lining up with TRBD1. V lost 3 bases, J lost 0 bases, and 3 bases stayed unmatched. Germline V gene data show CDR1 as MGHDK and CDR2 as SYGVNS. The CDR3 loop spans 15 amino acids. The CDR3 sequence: CASSDRTGVSYEQYF. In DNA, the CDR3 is TGTGCCAGCAGTGATAGGACAGGGGTCTCCTACGAGCAGTACTTC.

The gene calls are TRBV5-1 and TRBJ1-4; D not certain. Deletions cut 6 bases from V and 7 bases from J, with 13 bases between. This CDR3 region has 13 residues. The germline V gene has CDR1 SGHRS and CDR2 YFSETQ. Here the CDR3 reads CASTFGRGEKLFF. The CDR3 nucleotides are TGCGCCAGCACCTTCGGACGGGGTGAAAAACTGTTTTTT.

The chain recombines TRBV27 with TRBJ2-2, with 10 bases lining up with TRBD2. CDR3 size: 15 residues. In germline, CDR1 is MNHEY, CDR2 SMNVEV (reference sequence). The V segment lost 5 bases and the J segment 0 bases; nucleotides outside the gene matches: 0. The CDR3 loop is CASSTSGANTGELFF. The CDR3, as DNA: TGTGCCAGCAGTACTAGCGGGGCGAACACCGGGGAGCTGTTTTTT.

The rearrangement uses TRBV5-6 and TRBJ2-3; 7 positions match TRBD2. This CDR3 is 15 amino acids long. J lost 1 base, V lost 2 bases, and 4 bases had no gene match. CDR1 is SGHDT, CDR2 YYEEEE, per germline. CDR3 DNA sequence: TGTGCCAGCAGCTTCTTGGGGGGGGGCACAGATACGCAGTATTTT. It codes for CASSFLGGGTDTQYF.

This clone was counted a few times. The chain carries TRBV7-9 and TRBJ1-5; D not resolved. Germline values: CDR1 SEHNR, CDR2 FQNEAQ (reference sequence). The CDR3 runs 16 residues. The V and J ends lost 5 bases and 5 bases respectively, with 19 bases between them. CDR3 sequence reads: CASSRAGGARYQPQHF. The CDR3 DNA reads TGTGCCAGCAGCCGGGCGGGAGGTGCACGGTATCAGCCCCAGCATTTT.

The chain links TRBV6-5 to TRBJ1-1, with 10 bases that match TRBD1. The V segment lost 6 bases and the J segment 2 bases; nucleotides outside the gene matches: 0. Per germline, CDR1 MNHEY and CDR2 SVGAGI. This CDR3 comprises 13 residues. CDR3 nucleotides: TGTGCCAGCAGGACAGGGGGCAACACTGAAGCTTTCTTT. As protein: CASRTGGNTEAFF.

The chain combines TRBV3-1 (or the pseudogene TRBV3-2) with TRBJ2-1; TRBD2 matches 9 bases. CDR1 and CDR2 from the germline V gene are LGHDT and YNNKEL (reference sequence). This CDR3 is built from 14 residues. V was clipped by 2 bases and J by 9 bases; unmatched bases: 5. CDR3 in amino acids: CASSQPHSGSEQFF. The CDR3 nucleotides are TGTGCCAGCAGCCAACCCCATAGCGGGAGTGAGCAGTTCTTC.

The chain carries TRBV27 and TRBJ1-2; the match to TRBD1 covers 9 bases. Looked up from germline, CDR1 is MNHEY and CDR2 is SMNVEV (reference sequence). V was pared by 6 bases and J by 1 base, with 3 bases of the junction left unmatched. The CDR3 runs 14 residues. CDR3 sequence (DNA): TGTGCCAGCAGGCGGACAGGGGTTAACTATGGCTACACCTTC. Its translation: CASRRTGVNYGYTF.

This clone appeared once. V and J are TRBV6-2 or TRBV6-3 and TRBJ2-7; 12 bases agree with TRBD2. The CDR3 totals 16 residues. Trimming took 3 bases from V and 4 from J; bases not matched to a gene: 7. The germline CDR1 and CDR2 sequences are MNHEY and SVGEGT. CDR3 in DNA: TGTGCCAGCAGTTATAAGACTAGCGGGAGTCTTTACGAGCAGTACTTC. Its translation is CASSYKTSGSLYEQYF.

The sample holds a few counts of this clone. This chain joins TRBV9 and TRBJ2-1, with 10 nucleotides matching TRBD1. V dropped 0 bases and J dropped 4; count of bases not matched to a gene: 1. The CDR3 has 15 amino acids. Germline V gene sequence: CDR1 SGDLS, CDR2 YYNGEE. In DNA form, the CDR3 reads TGTGCCAGCAGCGTAGGGACAGGGGGGTACAATGAGCAGTTCTTC. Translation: CASSVGTGGYNEQFF.